This TCR beta chain was profiled in a study of shared clonotypes between healthy human individuals. Study-level background: With ages of 18 to 49, the donors were a couple of women and three men.

This clone was seen only a few times. The table came from immunoSEQ multiplex PCR; TCRdb's copy has only in-frame clones and leaves some out. The repertoire has about 1 million clones, approximately 72% of them found once; the top ten carry roughly 1.4%. Naive CD4+ cells were CD45RA-selected; the remaining cells were memory. This CDR3 contains 15 residues. The V gene's germline CDR1 is SGHAT and CDR2 FQNNGV. The V and J ends lost 5 bases and 9 bases respectively, with 20 bases between them. The specimen sequenced was memory CD4+ T cells sorted from blood. Subset noted: CD45RA-negative fraction. The chain combines TRBV11-2 with TRBJ2-1, with a tentative D call TRBD2 (7 bases). The sequence derives from a man between 18 and 35 years old in good health. The DNA for the CDR3 is TGTGCCAGCAGCCGAGATTGGGGGGGCCCTAGTGAGCAGTTCTTC. This gives the protein CASSRDWGGPSEQFF.